Listed here are 6 T cell receptor beta chains from one sample, sequenced in a study of response to subunit inactivated influenza vaccine. TCRdb processed the RT-PCR reads anew with MiXCR; each CDR3 protein has one entry. The sample contains around 570,000 distinct CDR3 sequences, roughly 12% of which appear only once. The sample was also reused in another study, on T cells expressing NK-cell markers. This second study notes: UMI-tagged 5'RACE template switching yielded the TCR beta cDNA.

Sequencing used PBMCs from blood, obtained on the day of vaccination. Receptors originate from a man aged 45-65 years who received an inactivated influenza vaccine.

This chain connects TRBV5-6 to TRBJ2-1; D tentatively reads TRBD1 or TRBD2 (5 bases each). The CDR3 is made up of 15 amino acids. The ends were cut back, 4 bases at V and 0 bases at J, with 11 bases in the middle. The V gene's germline CDR1 is SGHDT and CDR2 YYEEEE. The CDR3 DNA sequence: TGTGCCAGCAGCGTGTCGGGGCACTCCTACAATGAGCAGTTCTTC. This sequence encodes CASSVSGHSYNEQFF.

This clonotype was observed many times. This chain links TRBV5-1 with TRBJ2-5; no definite D call. Between the trimmed V and J ends, which lost 0 bases and 2 bases, there was a span of 5 bases. This CDR3 spans 13 amino acids. The germline V gene encodes CDR1 SGHRS and CDR2 YFSETQ. The CDR3 is CASSLVRQETQYF. The CDR3 region has the DNA TGCGCCAGCAGCTTGGTAAGGCAAGAGACCCAGTACTTC.

The chain combines TRBV5-6 with TRBJ2-3; 12 nucleotides agree with TRBD2. The V and J ends lost 4 bases and 7 bases, in that order; junction bases with no gene match: 10. This CDR3 has 16 amino acids. Germline CDR1 and CDR2: SGHDT and YYEEEE. CDR3 nucleotides: TGTGCCAGCAGCCTAGATCTAGCGGGGGGGCCTTATACGCAGTATTTT. It encodes CASSLDLAGGPYTQYF.

This clonotype turned up a few times. The chain recombines TRBV10-3 with TRBJ2-1, with 11 bases fitting TRBD2. CDR1 is ENHRY and CDR2 is SYGVKD in the germline V gene. The CDR3 sequence is 15 residues long. J gave up 9 bases and V 2 bases, and 6 bases lay outside the gene matches. CDR3 residues: CAISEQTSGMGEQFF. In DNA form, the CDR3 reads TGTGCCATCAGTGAGCAGACTAGCGGGATGGGTGAGCAGTTCTTC.

Only a few counts were recorded for this clonotype. This chain uses TRBV3-1 with TRBJ1-2; D gene uncertain. The CDR3 contains 13 residues. CDR1 and CDR2 (germline): LGHDT, YNNKEL (reference sequence). V was clipped by 0 bases and J by 7 bases, with 9 bases between them. In DNA form, the CDR3 reads TGTGCCAGCAGCCAAGATCTTGGGGTTGGCTACACCTTC. Its translation: CASSQDLGVGYTF. The complete variable domain, with remaining parts taken from reference TRBV3-1 and TRBJ1-2, reads DTAVSQTPKYLVTQMGNDKSIKCEQNLGHDTMYWYKQDSKKFLKIMFSYNNKELIINETVPNRFSPKSPDKAHLNLHINSLELGDSAVYFCASSQDLGVGYTFGSGTRLTVV.

A few counts support this clonotype. This sequence joins TRBV24-1 and TRBJ2-2, with D uncertain. The length of the CDR3 is 13 residues. V was pared by 12 bases and J by 0 bases, with 10 bases between. Per germline, CDR1 KGHDR and CDR2 SFDVKD. CDR3 region: CACGQPNTGELFF. The CDR3 bases are TGTGCCTGCGGCCAGCCGAACACCGGGGAGCTGTTTTTT.